The clone carrying this T cell receptor beta chain was seen ten or more times. As yet, its antigen is unknown. One entry per CDR3 protein results from TCRdb running MiXCR on the 5' RACE reads. This table holds more than 600,000 distinct CDR3 sequences, roughly 19% found once. This record belongs to a study of CD8 T cells in ankylosing spondylitis. Whole-study findings and limits: Ankylosing spondylitis blood appeared to be characterized by a TCR beta motif of eight highly homologous variants. Both synovial fluid and blood in reactive arthritis had previously been reported to carry some motif variants. A CD8+ phenotype characterized the disease-linked clones, which were relatively rare in peripheral blood.

Specimen: blood, either unsorted or a sorted T cell fraction (not recorded which). This TCR came from a male donor with ankylosing spondylitis.

The CDR3 nucleotides are TGTGCCAGCAGCCTAAGCGGGGCAGAAAGGGAGACCCAGTACTTC. Amino acid sequence: CASSLSGAERETQYF. The gene calls are TRBV7-2 and TRBJ2-5, with 7 nucleotides matching TRBD2. CDR3 length equals 15 residues. V was clipped by 5 bases and J by 5 bases; unmatched bases: 11. Germline assignment: CDR1 SGHTA and CDR2 FQGNSA.